The rows below give T cell receptor beta chains drawn from one sample of a study of blood T cell repertoires in COVID-19. The protocol was immunoSEQ multiplex PCR, while the TCRdb copy is restricted to in-frame clones and leaves out a portion. Here the sample spans hundreds of thousands of clones, 75% to 90% being singletons. The material sequenced was peripheral blood. Every receptor here comes from a man aged 40-50 years with acute or convalescent COVID-19. CDR3s include the opening cysteine and the closing phenylalanine or tryptophan. Each record gives: CDR3 length, D gene, clone size, V gene, J gene, CDR3 protein, CDR3 DNA. A D gene is named only where the DNA matches it firmly. A row's size may be missing; if present it is once, few, many or a size class.

>17|-|-|TRBV1|TRBJ2-3
CTSSLTTTPSGTDTQYF
TGCACCAGCAGCCTGACCACTACTCCGAGCGGCACAGATACGCAGTATTTT
>16|TRBD1|-|TRBV24-1|TRBJ2-2
CATSGGQGASTGELFF
TGTGCCACCAGTGGGGGACAGGGGGCAAGTACCGGGGAGCTGTTTTTT
>15|-|-|TRBV7-9|TRBJ1-4
CASSLAQGNNEKLFF
TGTGCCAGCAGCTTAGCGCAGGGGAATAATGAAAAACTGTTTTTT
>15|-|-|TRBV7-2|TRBJ2-3
CASSPGVPPADTQYF
TGTGCCAGCAGCCCCGGGGTACCTCCTGCGGATACGCAGTATTTT
>18|TRBD2|-|TRBV5-1|TRBJ2-1
CASSGGLAGDYRGNEQFF
TGCGCCAGCAGCGGGGGACTAGCGGGGGATTACCGGGGCAATGAGCAGTTCTTC
>14|-|-|TRBV2|TRBJ1-5
CASRGPGGNQPQHF
TGTGCCAGCAGGGGCCCGGGGGGCAATCAGCCCCAGCATTTT
>16|TRBD2|-|TRBV28|TRBJ2-7
CASSVPTSASSYEQYF
TGTGCCAGCAGTGTACCCACTAGCGCTTCCTCCTACGAGCAGTACTTC
>11|-|-|TRBV20-1|TRBJ2-1
CSARPKGGQFF
TGCAGTGCTAGACCCAAAGGGGGGCAGTTCTTC
>16|TRBD1|-|TRBV19|TRBJ2-6
CASTRTGNSGANVLTF
TGTGCCAGTACCCGGACAGGGAACTCTGGGGCCAACGTCCTGACTTTC
>16|TRBD1|once|TRBV3-1/TRBV3-2|TRBJ2-7
CASSQGGGTGRYEQYF
TGTGCCAGCAGCCAAGGAGGTGGGACAGGGCGTTACGAGCAGTACTTC
>11|TRBD1|-|TRBV6-2/TRBV6-3|TRBJ2-1
CASSYPGQGLF
TGTGCCAGCAGTTACCCGGGACAGGGTCTCTTC
>14|-|-|TRBV6-5|TRBJ1-1
CASSYGHLNTEAFF
TGTGCCAGCAGTTACGGACACTTGAACACTGAAGCTTTCTTT
>16|TRBD2|-|TRBV7-2|TRBJ2-7
CASSLVAGGTSYEQYF
TGTGCCAGCAGCTTAGTAGCGGGAGGGACCTCCTACGAGCAGTACTTC
>13|-|once|TRBV11-3|TRBJ2-5
CASSPAGQETQYF
TGTGCCAGCAGCCCCGCGGGACAAGAGACCCAGTACTTC
>14|-|-|TRBV7-9|TRBJ2-3
CASSPGGGADTQYF
TGTGCCAGCAGCCCAGGGGGAGGAGCAGATACGCAGTATTTT
>12|-|-|TRBV4-2|TRBJ2-7
CASSQVGEEQYF
TGTGCCAGCAGCCAAGTCGGGGAAGAGCAGTACTTC
>16|TRBD1|-|TRBV28|TRBJ1-2
CASSPGGTAFSYGYTF
TGTGCCAGCAGCCCCGGAGGGACAGCTTTCTCCTATGGCTACACCTTC
>12|-|-|TRBV28|TRBJ2-7
CASSFYPTEQYF
TGTGCCAGCAGTTTTTACCCAACAGAGCAGTACTTC
>16|-|-|TRBV3-1/TRBV3-2|TRBJ2-1
CASSQDEGGAWDEQFF
TGTGCCAGCAGCCAAGATGAGGGGGGGGCTTGGGATGAGCAGTTCTTC
>13|-|-|TRBV18|TRBJ1-2
CASSQGDNYGYTF
TGTGCCAGCTCACAGGGAGATAACTATGGCTACACCTTC
>16|-|-|TRBV7-2|TRBJ2-1
CASSPESWTANNEQFF
TGTGCCAGCAGCCCCGAGTCCTGGACAGCGAACAATGAGCAGTTCTTC
>13|-|-|TRBV27|TRBJ2-5
CASSPRQVETQYF
TGTGCCAGCAGTCCGAGGCAAGTGGAGACCCAGTACTTC
>15|TRBD1|-|TRBV7-6|TRBJ1-6
CASSLGGTGGSPLHF
TGTGCCAGCAGCTTGGGGGGGACAGGAGGTTCACCCCTCCACTTT
>15|TRBD1|few|TRBV27|TRBJ2-7
CASSPAGQGSYEQYF
TGTGCCAGCAGTCCCGCCGGACAGGGGTCCTACGAGCAGTACTTC
>13|-|-|TRBV19|TRBJ1-2
CASSIAEPGGYTF
TGTGCCAGTAGTATCGCGGAGCCTGGGGGCTACACCTTC
>14|-|-|TRBV7-6|TRBJ2-2
CASSLGVGVGELFF
TGTGCCAGCAGCTTAGGGGTAGGGGTCGGGGAGCTGTTTTTT
>13|-|-|TRBV19|TRBJ1-1
CATKDTKNTEAFF
TGTGCCACCAAAGACACGAAGAACACTGAAGCTTTCTTT
>17|TRBD2|-|TRBV2|TRBJ2-5
CASHGEVSGGALETQYF
TGTGCCAGCCATGGCGAGGTATCCGGGGGGGCCCTGGAGACCCAGTACTTC
>13|TRBD1|-|TRBV12-3/TRBV12-4|TRBJ1-1
CASSLGGTGKAFF
TGTGCCAGCAGTTTGGGGGGGACAGGGAAAGCTTTCTTT
>15|-|-|TRBV13|TRBJ2-1
CASSTPQAAYNEQFF
TGTGCCAGCAGCACCCCGCAAGCGGCATACAATGAGCAGTTCTTC